The next 19 T cell receptor beta chains were all read from a single sample in a study of shared clonotypes between healthy human individuals. Data came from immunoSEQ multiplex PCR; TCRdb stores just in-frame clones and leaves some out. The sample contains 470,000 or so clones, almost 80% of which appear only once. Sequencing was carried out using PBMCs. The receptors come from a woman between 35 and 50 years old in good health. Some clones in this sample may be carry-over from other donors' samples.

V and J are TRBV4-1 and TRBJ2-3; no clear D. CDR1 and CDR2 from the germline V gene are MGHRA and YSYEKL. V was trimmed by 0 bases and J by 9 bases, leaving 10 bases between them. The CDR3 consists of 13 residues. Written as DNA, the CDR3 is TGCGCCAGCAGCCAAGATGACCAATACACGCAGTATTTT. This codes for CASSQDDQYTQYF.

This chain uses TRBV11-2 with TRBJ2-3, with TRBD2 as a possible D gene (5 bases). Germline V gene data show CDR1 as SGHAT and CDR2 as FQNNGV. Trimming shortened V by 2 bases and J by 1 base, and 10 bases separated the two germline ends. This CDR3 is 15 amino acids long. CDR3 DNA: TGTGCCAGCAGCTTATTAGTGGGAGGCACAGATACGCAGTATTTT. It encodes CASSLLVGGTDTQYF.

The rearrangement links TRBV18 to TRBJ2-5, with D possibly being TRBD2 (7 bases). The CDR3 length is 15 residues. From germline, CDR1 is KGHSH and CDR2 LQKENI. The germline V and J ends were trimmed by 3 bases and 5 bases, with 16 bases remaining between them. CDR3 sequence reads: CASSPQTGTMETQYF. CDR3 in DNA: TGTGCCAGCTCACCCCAAACAGGGACTATGGAGACCCAGTACTTC.

The table lists this clone with a few counts. The genes are TRBV5-1 and TRBJ1-3; D is unclear. Trimming pared 0 bases from V and 2 bases from J, leaving 9 bases between. There are 15 residues in the CDR3. Germline-derived CDR1 and CDR2 are SGHRS and YFSETQ. Here the CDR3 reads CASSLVAGAGNTIYF. In DNA, the CDR3 is TGCGCCAGCAGCTTGGTGGCCGGCGCTGGAAACACCATATATTTT. The entire variable domain, with the rest obtained from reference TRBV5-1 and TRBJ1-3, is as follows: KAGVTQTPRYLIKTRGQQVTLSCSPISGHRSVSWYQQTPGQGLQFLFEYFSETQRNKGNFPGRFSGRQFSNSRSEMNVSTLELGDSALYLCASSLVAGAGNTIYFGEGSWLTVV.

The rearrangement links TRBV9 to TRBJ2-3; 7 bases match TRBD2. The CDR3 covers 15 residues. The junction had 4 bases not matched to a gene; V was cut back by 1 base and J by 2 bases. CDR1 is SGDLS and CDR2 is YYNGEE in the germline V gene. In DNA form, the CDR3 reads TGTGCCAGCAGCGTACCTAGCGGAAACACAGATACGCAGTATTTT. Its translation is CASSVPSGNTDTQYF.

This clone came up once. CDR3 DNA: TGTGCCAGCAGCGTGGGCCCACAGGGTAACTATGGCTACACCTTC. This codes for CASSVGPQGNYGYTF. The V call is TRBV9, the J call TRBJ1-2, with D perhaps matching TRBD1 (6 bases). CDR1 is SGDLS, CDR2 YYNGEE, per germline. This CDR3 has 15 residues. V lost 2 bases and J lost 1, with 12 bases in between. Full variable domain (rest looked up from reference TRBV9 and TRBJ1-2): DSGVTQTPKHLITATGQRVTLRCSPRSGDLSVYWYQQSLDQGLQFLIQYYNGEERAKGNILERFSAQQFPDLHSELNLSSLELGDSALYFCASSVGPQGNYGYTFGSGTRLTVV.

The V gene is TRBV2, the J gene TRBJ1-4; D remains unclear. The CDR3 runs to 12 residues. Trimming pared 3 bases from V and 3 bases from J, leaving 2 bases between. The germline V gene encodes CDR1 SNHLY and CDR2 FYNNEI. The CDR3 bases are TGTGCCAGCAGTGAGGCTAATGAAAAACTGTTTTTT. Encoded protein: CASSEANEKLFF.

A remark on this clone: This may be a read error, as it is one base from a much larger clone. This chain links TRBV6-4 with TRBJ2-3; D not resolved. In germline, CDR1 is MRHNA, CDR2 SNTAGT. The CDR3 extends over 14 amino acids. The CDR3 coding sequence is TGTACCAGCAGTGACGGCGGTTCGGCAGATACGCAGTATTTT. Translating it yields CTSSDGGSADTQYF.

This clone was found a few times. The V and J genes are TRBV5-1 and TRBJ2-7, with TRBD1 matching 8 bases. The CDR3 is 14 amino acids. The germline V gene has CDR1 SGHRS and CDR2 YFSETQ. V shed 4 bases, J shed 2 bases, and the junction held 5 bases outside the gene matches. CDR3 nucleotide sequence: TGCGCCAGCAGCAATCCGGGACAGGCCTACGAGCAGTACTTC. Protein product: CASSNPGQAYEQYF.

CDR3 sequence reads: CASGPPSGDYGYTF. CDR3 bases: TGCGCCAGCGGCCCCCCGTCAGGTGACTATGGCTACACCTTC. This rearrangement joins TRBV5-1 to TRBJ1-2; D gene unclear. V dropped 7 bases and J dropped 3 bases, with 16 bases sitting between them. Germline V CDR1 and CDR2: SGHRS, YFSETQ. CDR3 length equals 14 residues.

The gene calls are TRBV28 and TRBJ2-7, with 10 nucleotides matching TRBD2. The CDR3 covers 17 residues. V lost 6 bases to trimming and J lost 1 base; unmatched junction nucleotides: 12. Germline CDR1 reads MDHEN; CDR2 reads SYDVKM. The CDR3 region is CASSLPIGTSDSYEQYF. CDR3 DNA sequence: TGTGCCAGCAGCCTACCAATCGGGACTAGCGATTCCTACGAGCAGTACTTC.

CDR3 coding DNA: TGTGCCAGCAGCTTGGGACCATCTAGCACAGATACGCAGTATTTT. It codes for CASSLGPSSTDTQYF. This chain joins TRBV5-6 and TRBJ2-3; the D is unclear. The CDR3 length is 15 residues. Germline V lookup: CDR1 SGHDT, CDR2 YYEEEE. V lost 0 bases and J lost 0, with 8 bases in between.

V and J are TRBV7-9 and TRBJ1-2, with D perhaps matching TRBD1 (5 bases). The CDR3 length is 14 residues. In germline, CDR1 is SEHNR, CDR2 FQNEAQ (reference sequence). V dropped 0 bases and J dropped 8 bases, with 13 bases sitting between them. The CDR3 sequence: CASSLAGTSGGYTF. Written as DNA, the CDR3 is TGTGCCAGCAGCTTAGCGGGGACGTCCGGGGGCTACACCTTC. Complete variable domain (other parts from reference TRBV7-9 and TRBJ1-2): DTGVSQNPRHKITKRGQNVTFRCDPISEHNRLYWYRQTLGQGPEFLTYFQNEAQLEKSRLLSDRFSAERPKGSFSTLEIQRTEQGDSAMYLCASSLAGTSGGYTFGSGTRLTVV.

The chain combines TRBV5-1 with TRBJ2-4; D is perhaps TRBD2 (5 bases). The CDR3 has 15 residues. Germline CDR1 SGHRS, CDR2 YFSETQ. Between the trimmed V and J ends, which lost 1 base and 5 bases, there was a span of 13 bases. In DNA, the CDR3 is TGCGCCAGCAGCTTGACACCAGGTAGCGAAAACATTCAGTACTTC. Its protein is CASSLTPGSENIQYF.

The chain uses TRBV28 and TRBJ2-6, with D hard to call. This CDR3 spans 14 amino acids. Germline V lookup: CDR1 MDHEN, CDR2 SYDVKM. With 6 bases removed from V and 0 bases from J, the gap between germline ends came to 6 bases. CDR3 residues: CASRHPSGANVLTF. DNA for the CDR3: TGTGCCAGCAGGCACCCCTCTGGGGCCAACGTCCTGACTTTC.

The chain has TRBV10-2 and TRBJ1-1; 7 bases are shared with TRBD1. The CDR3 spans 14 residues. Germline CDR1 WSHSY, CDR2 SAAADI. V dropped 3 bases and J dropped 7; count of bases not matched to a gene: 8. CDR3 protein: CASSDGIQGVEAFF. As DNA, the CDR3 is TGCGCCAGCAGTGATGGAATCCAGGGGGTTGAAGCTTTCTTT.

Comments on this clone: This sequence is one base from a far larger clone and is likely a read error. Additional DNA sequences in this sample encode the identical CDR3. The rearrangement joins TRBV29-1 to TRBJ1-2, with D perhaps matching TRBD1 (5 bases). The V gene's germline CDR1 is SQVTM and CDR2 ANQGSEA. The CDR3 covers 11 residues. CDR3 sequence reads: CSAPAWGGYTF. The CDR3 DNA reads TGCAGCGCTCCAGCATGGGGCGGCTACACATTC.

The chain has TRBV7-2 and TRBJ2-1; 8 positions match TRBD2. With V trimmed by 4 bases and J by 9 bases, 5 bases remained unmatched. CDR3 length equals 13 residues. Germline lookup yields CDR1 SGHTA and CDR2 FQGNSA. CDR3 sequence reads: CASSSFSGIEQFF. CDR3 nucleotides: TGTGCCAGCAGCTCATTTAGCGGGATTGAGCAGTTCTTC.

The rearrangement joins TRBV10-3 to TRBJ1-1; 9 nucleotides agree with TRBD1. Germline CDR1 and CDR2: ENHRY and SYGVKD. J lost 5 bases, V lost 7 bases, and 11 bases had no gene match. This CDR3 has 15 residues. The DNA of the CDR3 is TGTGCCATCAAAAGGGGGGACAGGGTAGATACTGAAGCTTTCTTT. It encodes CAIKRGDRVDTEAFF.